The clone carrying this TCR beta chain turned up a few times. Its antigen is still unknown. The CDR3 contains 14 residues. The V end lost 7 bases, the J end lost 7 bases, and 14 bases lay between the germline ends. The V gene's germline CDR1 is MNHNS and CDR2 SASEGT. This entry is derived from a study of cytomegalovirus exposure and HLA in healthy donors. Study-wide results and limits: As a later analysis revealed, the rate of TCR association differed by HLA locus, with DRB1 most and HLA-C fewest. Sequences of the TCR beta chain were said to predict the HLA-A and HLA-B alleles of most subjects accurately. Analysis was carried out at a later point, and it linked a missense DCLRE1C variant to TCR beta V- and J-gene trimming.

A multiplex PCR was run with 60 Vbeta primers and 13 Jbeta primers. Clones were read by immunoSEQ multiplex PCR, and TCRdb kept only the in-frame ones, dropping some. The sample includes 110,000 or so clones, 77% of them seen just once. This clonotype originated in a man between 35 and 55 years old in good health and CMV-seropositive. The gene calls are TRBV6-1 and TRBJ1-6; D is ambiguous. Material for sequencing was PBMCs. The CDR3 DNA follows: TGTGCCAGCACCGCGGTGGCAGAGAATTCACCCCTCCACTTT. It specifies CASTAVAENSPLHF.